A single sample gave rise to the 18 T cell receptor beta chains below, sequenced in a study of T cells in Graves' hyperthyroidism and ophthalmopathy. Amplified TCR beta CDR3 regions derived from RNA transcripts. First-round RT-PCR with HTBI primers amplified the TCR CDR3 region. From the multiplex PCR reads, TCRdb called clonotypes with MiXCR, one entry per CDR3 protein. This sample has about 300,000 distinct CDR3 sequences; 10% to 15% occur once, and the top ten carry almost 8%. The source material was blood. These receptors came from a woman in her 30s with Graves' hyperthyroidism that later progressed to Graves' ophthalmopathy.

This clonotype has at least ten counts. The CDR3 loop is CASSLAGRGNTEAFF. The CDR3 DNA is TGCGCCAGCAGCTTGGCCGGTCGGGGGAACACTGAAGCTTTCTTT. J is TRBJ1-1 and V is TRBV5-1; D gene unclear. The CDR3 length is 15 residues. V was shortened by 0 bases and J by 1 base, with 10 bases between the two germline ends. In germline, CDR1 is SGHRS, CDR2 YFSETQ.

The V call is TRBV7-8, the J call TRBJ2-7, with TRBD1 matching over 9 bases. V was pared by 0 bases and J by 4 bases, with 7 bases of the junction left unmatched. This CDR3 region has 16 residues. In germline, CDR1 is SGHVS, CDR2 FQNEAQ. This CDR3 is CASSLATGQGRYEQYF. Written as DNA, the CDR3 is TGTGCCAGCAGCTTAGCGACGGGACAGGGTCGGTACGAGCAGTACTTC.

The chain is built from TRBV4-3 and TRBJ2-3; D is undetermined. Trimming took off 2 bases at V and 5 bases at J, with 8 bases between the two ends. Germline V lookup: CDR1 LGHNA, CDR2 YSLEER. The CDR3 is made up of 13 amino acids. CDR3 region: CASSQNTIDTQYF. The CDR3 DNA sequence: TGCGCCAGCAGCCAAAACACTATAGATACGCAGTATTTT.

This clonotype was observed at least ten times. The rearrangement uses TRBV20-1 and TRBJ2-2, with 11 bases fitting TRBD2. From germline, CDR1 is DFQATT and CDR2 SNEGSKA (reference sequence). The CDR3 is 14 residues long. CDR3 DNA sequence: TGCAGCGCCACTAGCGGGAGTTACACCGGGGAGCTGTTTTTT. Translation: CSATSGSYTGELFF.

Ten or more counts support this clonotype. J is TRBJ1-3 and V is TRBV3-1; no clear D. The V and J ends lost 0 bases and 0 bases respectively, with 12 bases between them. Germline CDR1 and CDR2: LGHDT and YNNKEL (reference sequence). The CDR3 is 17 amino acids. The CDR3 loop is CASSQDHPVYSGNTIYF. Here the CDR3 DNA reads TGTGCCAGCAGCCAAGATCACCCCGTTTACTCTGGAAACACCATATATTTT.

In this sample, this clonotype turned up many times. The chain has TRBV5-8 and TRBJ2-7, with TRBD2 matching over 14 bases. The CDR3 sequence is 16 residues long. The V and J ends lost 3 bases and 1 base, in that order; junction bases with no gene match: 3. Germline CDR1 and CDR2: SGHTS and YDEGEE. The CDR3 bases are TGTGCCAGCAGCTCGGGACTAGCGGGAGAATCCTACGAGCAGTACTTC. This translates into CASSSGLAGESYEQYF.

The table lists this clonotype with many counts. The chain couples TRBV3-1 to TRBJ2-7; 10 bases fit TRBD2. V shed 4 bases and J 6 bases; nucleotides not matched to a gene: 9. The CDR3 has 15 amino acids. Germline CDR1 reads LGHDT; CDR2 reads YNNKEL (reference sequence). CDR3 protein: CASSPETSGTPEQYF. In DNA form, the CDR3 reads TGTGCCAGCAGCCCAGAAACTAGCGGGACCCCCGAGCAGTACTTC.

This clonotype was detected many times. The genes are TRBV29-1 and TRBJ2-7; 7 positions match TRBD2. The length of the CDR3 is 15 residues. Germline V gene lookup returns CDR1 SQVTM and CDR2 ANQGSEA. J was trimmed by 0 bases and V by 2 bases; bases with no gene match: 7. CDR3 bases: TGCAGCGTTGAATCATTTGGGGGGGACTCCTACGAGCAGTACTTC. Protein sequence: CSVESFGGDSYEQYF.

This clonotype was counted ten times or more. In nucleotides, the CDR3 is TGTGCCAGCACAGGGTGGCTTAAGGGCGATGAGCAGTTCTTC. Translated: CASTGWLKGDEQFF. The chain has TRBV12-3 or TRBV12-4 and TRBJ2-1, with D perhaps TRBD1 (5 bases). V gave up 7 bases and J gave up 8 bases, with 18 bases separating them. The CDR3 spans 14 residues.

In this sample, this clonotype turned up many times. This chain joins TRBV28 and TRBJ2-4; possibly TRBD1 for D (5 bases). The CDR3 runs to 14 residues. The germline gives CDR1 MDHEN, CDR2 SYDVKM. V dropped 6 bases and J dropped 7 bases, with 16 bases sitting between them. DNA of the CDR3: TGTGCCAGCAGGTGGGGCCCCGCAGGGAACATTCAGTACTTC. Residues: CASRWGPAGNIQYF.

This clonotype was seen repeatedly, ten times or more. The chain couples TRBV28 to TRBJ1-1, with 9 bases matching TRBD1. V was clipped by 6 bases and J by 3 bases; unmatched bases: 11. From germline, CDR1 is MDHEN and CDR2 SYDVKM. The CDR3 length is 16 residues. This CDR3 reads CASRLRTGDVDTEAFF. The CDR3 DNA reads TGTGCCAGCAGACTCAGGACAGGGGATGTCGACACTGAAGCTTTCTTT. Looking up the rest from reference TRBV28 and TRBJ1-1 gives the full variable domain: DVKVTQSSRYLVKRTGEKVFLECVQDMDHENMFWYRQDPGLGLRLIYFSYDVKMKEKGDIPEGYSVSREKKERFSLILESASTNQTSMYLCASRLRTGDVDTEAFFGQGTRLTVV.

Many counts were recorded for this clonotype. This chain uses TRBV28 with TRBJ2-2, with 9 nucleotides matching TRBD2. CDR3 length equals 18 residues. Germline V gives CDR1 MDHEN, CDR2 SYDVKM. The V gene end was trimmed by 4 bases and the J gene end by 0 bases; junction bases not matched to a gene: 9. CDR3 residues: CASSSRLAGLANTGELFF. The CDR3 region has the DNA TGTGCCAGCAGTTCGAGGCTAGCGGGGCTCGCGAACACCGGGGAGCTGTTTTTT.

There are many counts of this clonotype. The rearrangement links TRBV28 to TRBJ1-1, with a tentative D call TRBD1 (5 bases). The CDR3 runs to 14 residues. The V gene's germline CDR1 is MDHEN and CDR2 SYDVKM. V lost 6 bases and J 5 bases, leaving 16 bases between the germline ends. The CDR3 is CASRPAGGWTEAFF. For the CDR3, the DNA is TGTGCCAGCAGACCTGCGGGGGGGTGGACTGAAGCTTTCTTT.

This clonotype was observed at least ten times. V usage is TRBV7-6 and J usage is TRBJ1-5, with a tentative D call TRBD1 (6 bases). Germline V lookup: CDR1 SGHVS, CDR2 FNYEAQ. This CDR3 comprises 14 residues. V lost 1 base to trimming and J lost 3 bases, with 7 bases between them. The CDR3, as DNA: TGTGCCAGCAGCTTAGGGGGGCACAATCAGCCCCAGCATTTT. This codes for CASSLGGHNQPQHF.

In its sample, this clonotype was seen many times. This chain's CDR3 is CASSYNAGELFF. The CDR3 DNA reads as TGTGCCAGCTCATATAACGCCGGGGAGCTGTTTTTT. This chain connects TRBV18 to TRBJ2-2; no firm D call. The CDR3 has 12 amino acids. Trimming shortened V by 5 bases and J by 6 bases, and 7 bases separated the two germline ends. Germline V CDR1 and CDR2: KGHSH, LQKENI.

At least ten counts were recorded for this clonotype. This sequence joins TRBV28 and TRBJ1-2; a weak D match, TRBD1 (5 bases). Germline V gene sequence: CDR1 MDHEN, CDR2 SYDVKM. Trimming cost V 6 bases and J 8 bases, with 13 bases left between them. The CDR3 totals 12 residues. The CDR3 here is CASSPRGGGYTF. In DNA, the CDR3 is TGTGCCAGCAGCCCAAGGGGCGGGGGCTACACCTTC.

This clonotype was seen a handful of times. One junction end disagrees with the germline gene, perhaps due to a read error. The V call is TRBV7-9, the J call TRBJ2-1; 8 bases line up with TRBD2. The CDR3 is 17 residues long. Germline CDR1 SEHNR, CDR2 FQNEAQ (reference sequence). This CDR3 reads CASGLDSAGASPYEQFF. The CDR3 nucleotides read TGTGCCAGCGGCTTAGATTCAGCGGGAGCCTCCCCCTATGAGCAGTTCTTC.

This clonotype appeared many times. The chain has TRBV6-2 or TRBV6-3 and TRBJ1-1, with D hard to call. Trimming removed 11 bases from V and 5 bases from J, with 18 bases in between. The CDR3 totals 13 residues. The germline gives CDR1 MNHEY, CDR2 SVGEGT. This CDR3 is CACRGPRGTEAFF. The CDR3 nucleotides are TGTGCCTGCCGAGGGCCCCGAGGGACTGAAGCTTTCTTT.